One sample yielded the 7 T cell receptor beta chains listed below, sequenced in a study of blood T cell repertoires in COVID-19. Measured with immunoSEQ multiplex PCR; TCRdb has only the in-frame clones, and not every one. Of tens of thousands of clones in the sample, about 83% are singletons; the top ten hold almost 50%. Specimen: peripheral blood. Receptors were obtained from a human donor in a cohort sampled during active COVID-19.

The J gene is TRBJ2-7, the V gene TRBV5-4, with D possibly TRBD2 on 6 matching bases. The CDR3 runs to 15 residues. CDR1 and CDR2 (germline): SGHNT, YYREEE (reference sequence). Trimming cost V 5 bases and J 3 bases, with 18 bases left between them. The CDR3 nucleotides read TGTGCCAGCAGTTCTGGGGGAGGCGGGCGCTACGAGCAGTACTTC. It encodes CASSSGGGGRYEQYF. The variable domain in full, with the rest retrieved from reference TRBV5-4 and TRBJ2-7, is ETGVTQSPTHLIKTRGQQVTLRCSSQSGHNTVSWYQQALGQGPQFIFQYYREEENGRGNFPPRFSGLQFPNYSSELNVNALELDDSALYLCASSSGGGGRYEQYFGPGTRLTVT.

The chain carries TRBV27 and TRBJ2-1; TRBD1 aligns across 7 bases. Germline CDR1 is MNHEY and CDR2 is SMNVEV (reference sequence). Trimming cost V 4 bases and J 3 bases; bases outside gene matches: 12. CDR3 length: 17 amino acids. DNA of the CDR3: TGTGCCAGCAGTTGGTATGTACAGGGGACAGTCTACAATGAGCAGTTCTTC. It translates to CASSWYVQGTVYNEQFF.

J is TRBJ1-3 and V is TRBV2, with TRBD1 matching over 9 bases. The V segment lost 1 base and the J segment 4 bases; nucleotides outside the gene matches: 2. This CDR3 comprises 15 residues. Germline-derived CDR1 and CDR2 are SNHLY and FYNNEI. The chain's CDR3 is CASSEGTGAGNTIYF. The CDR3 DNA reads TGTGCCAGCAGTGAAGGGACAGGGGCCGGAAACACCATATATTTT. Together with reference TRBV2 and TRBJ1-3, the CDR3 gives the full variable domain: EPEVTQTPSHQVTQMGQEVILRCVPISNHLYFYWYRQILGQKVEFLVSFYNNEISEKSEIFDDQFSVERPDGSNFTLKIRSTKLEDSAMYFCASSEGTGAGNTIYFGEGSWLTVV.

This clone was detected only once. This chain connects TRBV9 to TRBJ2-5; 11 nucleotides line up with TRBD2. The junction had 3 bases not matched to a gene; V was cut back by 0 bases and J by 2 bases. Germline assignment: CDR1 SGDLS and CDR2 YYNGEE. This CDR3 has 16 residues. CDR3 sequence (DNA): TGTGCCAGCAGCGTAGGTCCTAGCGGGGGGCAAGAGACCCAGTACTTC. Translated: CASSVGPSGGQETQYF.

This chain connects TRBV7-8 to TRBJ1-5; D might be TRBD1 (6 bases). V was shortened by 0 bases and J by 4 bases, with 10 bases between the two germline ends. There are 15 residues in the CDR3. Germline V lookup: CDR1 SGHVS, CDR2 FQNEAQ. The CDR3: CASSLAGGRNQPQHF. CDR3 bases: TGTGCCAGCAGCTTAGCGGGGGGGCGTAATCAGCCCCAGCATTTT.

CDR3 DNA sequence: TGCGCCAGCAGCTTTGCAGGCACCGGGGAGCTGTTTTTT. This gives the protein CASSFAGTGELFF. The chain has TRBV5-1 and TRBJ2-2; D gene uncertain. V was pared by 2 bases and J by 4 bases, with 6 bases between. Germline loops: CDR1 SGHRS, CDR2 YFSETQ. The CDR3 runs to 13 residues. Drawing the rest from reference TRBV5-1 and TRBJ2-2, the complete variable domain is KAGVTQTPRYLIKTRGQQVTLSCSPISGHRSVSWYQQTPGQGLQFLFEYFSETQRNKGNFPGRFSGRQFSNSRSEMNVSTLELGDSALYLCASSFAGTGELFFGEGSRLTVL.

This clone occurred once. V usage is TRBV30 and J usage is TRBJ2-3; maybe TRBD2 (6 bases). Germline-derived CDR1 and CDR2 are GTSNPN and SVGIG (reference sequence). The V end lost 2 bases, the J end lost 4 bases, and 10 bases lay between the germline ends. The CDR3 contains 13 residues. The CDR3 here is CAWSPGTPDTQYF. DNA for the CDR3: TGTGCCTGGAGTCCCGGGACTCCAGATACGCAGTATTTT.